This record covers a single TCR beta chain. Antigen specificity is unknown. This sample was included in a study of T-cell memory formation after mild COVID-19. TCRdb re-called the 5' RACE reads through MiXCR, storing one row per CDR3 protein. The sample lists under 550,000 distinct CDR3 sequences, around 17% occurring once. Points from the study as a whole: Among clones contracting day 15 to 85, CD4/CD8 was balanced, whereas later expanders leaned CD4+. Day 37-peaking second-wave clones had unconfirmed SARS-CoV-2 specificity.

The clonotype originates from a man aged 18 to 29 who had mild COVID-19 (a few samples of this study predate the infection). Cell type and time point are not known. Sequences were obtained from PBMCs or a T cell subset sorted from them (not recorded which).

CDR3 residues: CASSFGGEGYTF. The CDR3 nucleotides read TGTGCCAGCAGTTTTGGAGGGGAAGGCTACACCTTC. The J gene is TRBJ1-2, the V gene TRBV12-3 or TRBV12-4; D might be TRBD1 (5 bases). CDR3 size: 12 residues. Deletions cut 3 bases from V and 8 bases from J, with 10 bases between.